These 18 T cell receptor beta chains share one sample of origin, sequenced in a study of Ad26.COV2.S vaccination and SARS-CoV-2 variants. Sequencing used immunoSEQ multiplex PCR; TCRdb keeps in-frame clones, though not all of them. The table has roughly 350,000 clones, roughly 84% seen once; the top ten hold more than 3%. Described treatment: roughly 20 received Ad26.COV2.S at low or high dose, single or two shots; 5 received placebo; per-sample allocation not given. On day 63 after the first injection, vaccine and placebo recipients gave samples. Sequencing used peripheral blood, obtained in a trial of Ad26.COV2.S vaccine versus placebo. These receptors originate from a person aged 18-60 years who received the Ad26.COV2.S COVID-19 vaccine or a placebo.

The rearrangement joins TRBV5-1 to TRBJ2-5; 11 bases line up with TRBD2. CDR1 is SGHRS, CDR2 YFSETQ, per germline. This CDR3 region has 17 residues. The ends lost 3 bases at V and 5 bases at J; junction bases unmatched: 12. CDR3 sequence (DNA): TGCGCCAGCAGCTCCTCGGGTAGCGGGGGGGCCTGGGAGACCCAGTACTTC. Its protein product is CASSSSGSGGAWETQYF.

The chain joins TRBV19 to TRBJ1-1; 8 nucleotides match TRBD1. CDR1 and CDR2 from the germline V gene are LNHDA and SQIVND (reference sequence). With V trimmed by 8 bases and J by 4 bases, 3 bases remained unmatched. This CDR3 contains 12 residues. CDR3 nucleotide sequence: TGTGCCAGTTACACAGGGGGCACTGAAGCTTTCTTT. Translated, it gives CASYTGGTEAFF. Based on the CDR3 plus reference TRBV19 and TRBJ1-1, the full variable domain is DGGITQSPKYLFRKEGQNVTLSCEQNLNHDAMYWYRQDPGQGLRLIYYSQIVNDFQKGDIAEGYSVSREKKESFPLTVTSAQKNPTAFYLCASYTGGTEAFFGQGTRLTVV.

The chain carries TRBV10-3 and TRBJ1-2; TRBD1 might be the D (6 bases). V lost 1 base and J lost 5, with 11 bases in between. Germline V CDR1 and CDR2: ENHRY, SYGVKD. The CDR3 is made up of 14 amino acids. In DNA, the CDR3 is TGTGCCATCAGTGAGTTAGGACAGATGTATGGCTACACCTTC. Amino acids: CAISELGQMYGYTF.

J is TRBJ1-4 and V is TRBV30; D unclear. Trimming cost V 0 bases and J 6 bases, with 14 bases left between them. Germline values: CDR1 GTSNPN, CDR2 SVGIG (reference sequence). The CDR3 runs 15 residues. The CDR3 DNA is TGTGCCTGGAGTGTACGAAGAGGGCGAGATGAAAAACTGTTTTTT. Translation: CAWSVRRGRDEKLFF. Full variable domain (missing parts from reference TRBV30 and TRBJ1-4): SQTIHQWPATLVQPVGSPLSLECTVEGTSNPNLYWYRQAAGRGLQLLFYSVGIGQISSEVPQNLSASRPQDRQFILSSKKLLLSDSGFYLCAWSVRRGRDEKLFFGSGTQLSVL.

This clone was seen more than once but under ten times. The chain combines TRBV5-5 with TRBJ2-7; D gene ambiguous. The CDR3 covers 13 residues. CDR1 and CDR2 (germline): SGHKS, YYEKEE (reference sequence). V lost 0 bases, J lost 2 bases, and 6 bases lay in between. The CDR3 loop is CASSLEQPYEQYF. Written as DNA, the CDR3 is TGTGCCAGCAGCTTGGAACAGCCCTACGAGCAGTACTTC.

DNA for the CDR3: TGCGCCAGCCTCGCAACAGCGGGTGAAAAACTGTTTTTT. It encodes CASLATAGEKLFF. J is TRBJ1-4 and V is TRBV4-1; the D is unclear. Germline loops: CDR1 MGHRA, CDR2 YSYEKL. Trimming removed 8 bases from V and 7 bases from J, with 14 bases in between. CDR3 length equals 13 residues.

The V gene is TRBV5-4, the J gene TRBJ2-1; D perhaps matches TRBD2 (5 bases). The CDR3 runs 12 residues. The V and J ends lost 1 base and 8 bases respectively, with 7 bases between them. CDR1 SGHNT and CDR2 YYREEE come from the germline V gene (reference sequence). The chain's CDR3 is CASSLRDDEQFF. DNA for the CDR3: TGTGCCAGCAGCTTGCGGGATGATGAGCAGTTCTTC.

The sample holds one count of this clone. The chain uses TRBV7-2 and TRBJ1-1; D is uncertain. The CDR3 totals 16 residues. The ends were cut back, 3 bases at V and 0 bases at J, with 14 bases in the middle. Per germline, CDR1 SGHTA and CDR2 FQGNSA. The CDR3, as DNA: TGTGCCAGCAGCTTCGAGAGGGTTTGGGTGAACACTGAAGCTTTCTTT. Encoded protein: CASSFERVWVNTEAFF.

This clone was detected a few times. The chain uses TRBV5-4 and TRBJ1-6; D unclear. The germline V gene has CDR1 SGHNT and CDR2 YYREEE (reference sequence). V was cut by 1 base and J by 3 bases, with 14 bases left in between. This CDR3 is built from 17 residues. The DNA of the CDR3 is TGTGCCAGCAGCTTGTCAGTCGGGAGTTACTATAATTCACCCCTCCACTTT. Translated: CASSLSVGSYYNSPLHF.

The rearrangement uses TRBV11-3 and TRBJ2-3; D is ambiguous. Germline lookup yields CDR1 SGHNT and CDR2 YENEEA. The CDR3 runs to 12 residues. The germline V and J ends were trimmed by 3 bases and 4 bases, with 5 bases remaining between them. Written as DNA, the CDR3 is TGTGCCAGCAGCTTTGATTCAGATACGCAGTATTTT. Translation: CASSFDSDTQYF.

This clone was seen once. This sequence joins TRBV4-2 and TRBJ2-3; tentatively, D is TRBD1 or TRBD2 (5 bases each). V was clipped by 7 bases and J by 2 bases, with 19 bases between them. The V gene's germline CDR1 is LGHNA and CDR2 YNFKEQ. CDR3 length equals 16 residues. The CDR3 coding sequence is TGTGCCAGCACCGTCTCGACCGGGACCCCCACAGATACGCAGTATTTT. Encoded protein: CASTVSTGTPTDTQYF.

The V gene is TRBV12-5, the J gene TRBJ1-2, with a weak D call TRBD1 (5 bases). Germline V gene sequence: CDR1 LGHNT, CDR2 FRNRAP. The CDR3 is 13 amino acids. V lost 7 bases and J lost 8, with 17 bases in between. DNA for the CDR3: TGTGCTAGTGACCTCCCGAGGGGCCGCGGCTACACCTTC. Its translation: CASDLPRGRGYTF. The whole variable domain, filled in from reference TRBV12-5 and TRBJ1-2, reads DARVTQTPRHKVTEMGQEVTMRCQPILGHNTVFWYRQTMMQGLELLAYFRNRAPLDDSGMPKDRFSAEMPDATLATLKIQPSEPRDSAVYFCASDLPRGRGYTFGSGTRLTVV.

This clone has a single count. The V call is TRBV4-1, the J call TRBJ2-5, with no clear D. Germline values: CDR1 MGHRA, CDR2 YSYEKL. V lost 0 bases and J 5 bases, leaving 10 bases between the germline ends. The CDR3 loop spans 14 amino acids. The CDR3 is CASSQEGRLETQYF. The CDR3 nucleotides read TGCGCCAGCAGCCAAGAGGGTAGGTTGGAGACCCAGTACTTC.

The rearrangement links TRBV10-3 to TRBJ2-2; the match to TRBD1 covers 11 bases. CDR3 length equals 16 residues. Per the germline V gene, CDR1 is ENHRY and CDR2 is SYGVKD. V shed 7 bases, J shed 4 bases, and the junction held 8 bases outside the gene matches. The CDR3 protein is CAITGTGGRGTGELFF. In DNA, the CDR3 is TGTGCCATCACAGGGACAGGGGGAAGGGGCACCGGGGAGCTGTTTTTT.

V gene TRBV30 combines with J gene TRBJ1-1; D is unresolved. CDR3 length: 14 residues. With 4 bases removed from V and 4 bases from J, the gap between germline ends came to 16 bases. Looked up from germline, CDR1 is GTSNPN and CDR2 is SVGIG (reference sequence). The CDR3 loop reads CAWMGSGWGTEAFF. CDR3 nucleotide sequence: TGTGCCTGGATGGGTTCTGGATGGGGCACTGAAGCTTTCTTT.

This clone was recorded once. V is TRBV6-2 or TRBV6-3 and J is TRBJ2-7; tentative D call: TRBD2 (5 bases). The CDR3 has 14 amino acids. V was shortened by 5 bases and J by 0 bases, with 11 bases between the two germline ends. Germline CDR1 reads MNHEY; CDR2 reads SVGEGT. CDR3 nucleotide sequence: TGTGCCAGCAGTCCCCGGGGTAGCTCCTACGAGCAGTACTTC. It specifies CASSPRGSSYEQYF.

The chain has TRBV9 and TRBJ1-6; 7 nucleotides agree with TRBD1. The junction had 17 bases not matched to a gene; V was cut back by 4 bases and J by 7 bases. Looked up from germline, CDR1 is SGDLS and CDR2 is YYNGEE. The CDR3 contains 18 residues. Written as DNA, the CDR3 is TGTGCCAGCAGCCACGACGAATTGACAGGGTATGGAAATTCACCCCTCCACTTT. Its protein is CASSHDELTGYGNSPLHF. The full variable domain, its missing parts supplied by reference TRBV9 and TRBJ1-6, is DSGVTQTPKHLITATGQRVTLRCSPRSGDLSVYWYQQSLDQGLQFLIQYYNGEERAKGNILERFSAQQFPDLHSELNLSSLELGDSALYFCASSHDELTGYGNSPLHFGNGTRLTVT.

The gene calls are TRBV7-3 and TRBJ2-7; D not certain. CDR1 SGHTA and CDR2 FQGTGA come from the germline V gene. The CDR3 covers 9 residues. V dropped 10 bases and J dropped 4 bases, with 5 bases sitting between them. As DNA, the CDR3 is TGTGCCATGCATTACGAGCAGTACTTC. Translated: CAMHYEQYF.